This is a list of T cell receptor beta chains from one sample in a study of tumor and adjacent non-tumor tissue in lung cancer. MiXCR, run by TCRdb on the multiplex PCR reads, gives a single entry per CDR3 protein. The sample comprises about 110,000 distinct CDR3 sequences, over 70% of which are singletons, and approximately 22% rests with the top ten. The sample consisted of lung tumor tissue. The receptors were sampled from a man between 65 and 80 years old with non-small cell lung cancer. Each CDR3 is given with its conserved first and last residue. Each record gives: V gene, D gene, clone size, J gene, CDR3 protein, CDR3 DNA. D genes are given only for firm matches. Not every row has a clone size; where given, it reads once, few, many or a size class.

V gene: TRBV5-6
D gene: -
clone size: -
J gene: TRBJ2-7
CDR3 protein: CASSEQTGYNQYF
CDR3 DNA: TGTGCCAGTAGCGAACAGACCGGTTACAATCAGTACTTC

V gene: TRBV12-3/TRBV12-4
D gene: -
clone size: -
J gene: TRBJ2-1
CDR3 protein: CASRSQGNNEQFF
CDR3 DNA: TGTGCCAGCAGATCCCAAGGCAACAATGAGCAGTTCTTC

V gene: TRBV4-2
D gene: -
clone size: -
J gene: TRBJ1-4
CDR3 protein: CVNSQVPSGVANEKLFF
CDR3 DNA: TGTGTCAACAGCCAAGTACCGTCGGGGGTAGCTAATGAAAAACTGTTTTTT

V gene: TRBV4-3
D gene: -
clone size: -
J gene: TRBJ2-7
CDR3 protein: CANSQAVSYEQYF
CDR3 DNA: TGCGCCAACAGTCAAGCAGTTTCCTACGAGCAGTACTTC

V gene: TRBV29-1
D gene: -
clone size: -
J gene: TRBJ2-6
CDR3 protein: CRVEAGAGVKVLTF
CDR3 DNA: TGCAGGGTTGAGGCGGGGGCTGGGGTCAAGGTCCTGACTTTC

V gene: TRBV6-5
D gene: -
clone size: -
J gene: TRBJ1-2
CDR3 protein: CASSYFGGLSGYIF
CDR3 DNA: TGTGCGAGCAGTTATTTTGGGGGGCTGAGTGGCTACATCTTC

V gene: TRBV10-3
D gene: TRBD1
clone size: -
J gene: TRBJ1-1
CDR3 protein: CAISKTGGRAEALF
CDR3 DNA: TGTGCCATCAGTAAGACAGGGGGAAGGGCTGAAGCTTTATTT

V gene: TRBV7-9
D gene: -
clone size: few
J gene: TRBJ2-2
CDR3 protein: CASSFWEHGERFF
CDR3 DNA: TGTGCCAGCAGCTTTTGGGAACACGGGGAGCGGTTTTTT

V gene: TRBV29-1
D gene: -
clone size: -
J gene: TRBJ2-5
CDR3 protein: CSMAGRFQETLYF
CDR3 DNA: TGCAGCATGGCCGGCAGGTTCCAAGAGACCCTGTACTTT

V gene: TRBV4-2
D gene: -
clone size: once
J gene: TRBJ1-1
CDR3 protein: CANSKGVEGGSEAFF
CDR3 DNA: TGTGCCAACAGCAAGGGTGTTGAGGGTGGTAGTGAAGCTTTCTTT

V gene: TRBV12-3/TRBV12-4
D gene: TRBD1
clone size: -
J gene: TRBJ2-1
CDR3 protein: CASSPQGLRYNKQFF
CDR3 DNA: TGTGCCAGCAGTCCACAGGGGTTAAGGTACAATAAGCAATTCTTC

V gene: TRBV6-6
D gene: -
clone size: many
J gene: TRBJ2-3
CDR3 protein: CASSPYQRDTQYF
CDR3 DNA: TGTGCCAGCAGTCCATATCAGAGAGATACGCAGTATTTT

V gene: TRBV7-8
D gene: TRBD1
clone size: -
J gene: TRBJ1-4
CDR3 protein: CVSSTRQGAGEKLFF
CDR3 DNA: TGTGTCAGCAGCACGCGACAGGGGGCGGGTGAAAAACTGTTTTTT

V gene: TRBV5-4
D gene: -
clone size: -
J gene: TRBJ1-1
CDR3 protein: CTSSLLGGRNTEAFF
CDR3 DNA: TGTACCAGCAGCTTGCTGGGCGGTCGGAACACTGAAGCTTTCTTT

V gene: TRBV11-3
D gene: TRBD2
clone size: -
J gene: TRBJ2-1
CDR3 protein: CASSLLGTSRGYKEQFF
CDR3 DNA: TGTGCCAGCAGCCTCCTAGGGACTAGCAGGGGCTACAAAGAACAGTTCTTC

V gene: TRBV11-2
D gene: -
clone size: -
J gene: TRBJ2-3
CDR3 protein: CASSLTPGSRTQYF
CDR3 DNA: TGTGCCAGTAGCCTAACCCCAGGGTCAAGAACGCAGTATTTT

V gene: TRBV11-2
D gene: -
clone size: -
J gene: TRBJ2-6
CDR3 protein: CASSLWLTNPGTNLLTF
CDR3 DNA: TGTGCCAGCAGCTTGTGGTTAACTAACCCTGGGACCAACCTCCTGACTTTC

V gene: TRBV6-1
D gene: -
clone size: -
J gene: TRBJ2-6
CDR3 protein: CGSNTGQAAHSGANVLTF
CDR3 DNA: TGTGGCAGCAATACGGGACAAGCGGCACACTCTGGGGCCAACGTCCTGACTTTC

V gene: TRBV11-3
D gene: TRBD1
clone size: -
J gene: TRBJ1-2
CDR3 protein: CASSSQGASNYGYNF
CDR3 DNA: TGTGCCAGCAGCTCACAGGGGGCAAGCAACTATGGCTACAACTTC

V gene: TRBV10-1
D gene: -
clone size: -
J gene: TRBJ2-1
CDR3 protein: CASSGGESCYNEQFF
CDR3 DNA: TGCGCCAGCAGTGGAGGCGAATCCTGCTACAATGAGCAATTCTTC

V gene: TRBV11-3
D gene: -
clone size: -
J gene: TRBJ2-1
CDR3 protein: CASSLLGTGGGYNEQFF
CDR3 DNA: TGTGCCAGCAGCCTCCTAGGGACTGGCGGGGGCTATAATGAGCAATTCTTC

V gene: TRBV4-1
D gene: -
clone size: -
J gene: TRBJ1-1
CDR3 protein: CASSQVTGLNAEVFF
CDR3 DNA: TGCGCCAGCAGCCAAGTTACAGGGTTGAACGCTGAAGTTTTCTTT

V gene: TRBV4-2
D gene: -
clone size: -
J gene: TRBJ2-7
CDR3 protein: CANSQDYHEQYF
CDR3 DNA: TGTGCCAACAGCCAAGATTATCATGAGCAGTACTTC

V gene: TRBV5-1
D gene: -
clone size: -
J gene: TRBJ2-1
CDR3 protein: CASSRDGSHYNEQFF
CDR3 DNA: TGCGCCAGCAGCCGAGACGGATCCCATTACAATGAGCAGTTCTTC

V gene: TRBV28
D gene: -
clone size: -
J gene: TRBJ1-2
CDR3 protein: CASSLAGITYGYTF
CDR3 DNA: TGTGCCAGCAGTTTGGCCGGCATAACCTATGGCTACACCTTC

V gene: TRBV7-6
D gene: TRBD1
clone size: few
J gene: TRBJ1-1
CDR3 protein: CASSPQGAEAFF
CDR3 DNA: TGTGCCAGCAGCCCCCAGGGGGCTGAAGCTTTCTTT

V gene: TRBV29-1
D gene: -
clone size: -
J gene: TRBJ1-2
CDR3 protein: CSVEGGGFVYTF
CDR3 DNA: TGCAGCGTGGAGGGAGGAGGCTTTGTCTACACCTTC

V gene: TRBV11-2
D gene: -
clone size: -
J gene: TRBJ2-7
CDR3 protein: CASSLAVAIEKYF
CDR3 DNA: TGTGCCAGCAGCTTAGCAGTAGCTATCGAGAAGTATTTC

V gene: TRBV12-5
D gene: TRBD2
clone size: many
J gene: TRBJ2-3
CDR3 protein: CASASLAGGPGDTQYF
CDR3 DNA: TGTGCTAGTGCCTCACTAGCGGGGGGGCCAGGGGATACGCAGTATTTT